This T cell receptor (beta chain) was documented in a study of blood T cell repertoires in COVID-19. Whole-study context: From the United States, Italy and Spain came samples of acute and convalescent COVID-19. PBMCs, B-cell-depleted T cells, or T cells provided the cDNA or gDNA that made up the material.

Per the authors' pipeline: Estimation of nucleated cell counts relied on the amplification of reference gene primers. Repertoires were generated with immunoSEQ multiplex PCR, while TCRdb's copy carries only in-frame clones and drops some. The DNA was the basis for D and trimming; V, J and clone size are from that table. The sample lists some 62,000 clones, approximately 80% occurring once. Trimming took 7 bases from V and 6 from J; bases not matched to a gene: 7. In germline, CDR1 is SGHRS, CDR2 YFSETQ. The CDR3 consists of 13 residues. Patients of the Seattle cohort, enrolled during active infection, were followed longitudinally.

The clonotype was recovered from a man aged 55 to 70 with COVID-19, enrolled during active disease. The chain employs TRBV5-1 and TRBJ2-7; TRBD1 matches at 10 bases. The sequenced sample was peripheral blood. Written as DNA, the CDR3 is TGCGCCAGCGAGCGGGACAGGGGCTCCGAGCAGTACTTC. This codes for CASERDRGSEQYF.